The 6 T cell receptor beta chains below all came from one sample that was sequenced in a study of blood T cell repertoires in COVID-19. The assay was immunoSEQ multiplex PCR, and TCRdb's table has in-frame clones only and misses some. The repertoire holds approximately 150,000 clones, with 75% to 90% as singletons. Sequencing used peripheral blood. The receptors originated from a man between 65 and 80 years old with acute or convalescent COVID-19.

The chain uses TRBV24-1 and TRBJ2-6; possibly TRBD2 for D (6 bases). The germline V gene encodes CDR1 KGHDR and CDR2 SFDVKD. V shed 6 bases and J shed 1 base, with 9 bases lying between them. This CDR3 spans 15 amino acids. CDR3 sequence (DNA): TGTGCCACCAGTACGGGAGATTCTGGGGCCAACGTCCTGACTTTC. Translation: CATSTGDSGANVLTF.

The chain is built from TRBV5-1 and TRBJ1-4; D might be TRBD1 (6 bases). V gave up 5 bases and J gave up 7 bases, with 18 bases separating them. This CDR3 comprises 15 residues. Germline CDR1 and CDR2: SGHRS and YFSETQ. CDR3 amino acids: CASSPGPGATEKLFF. In nucleotides, the CDR3 is TGCGCCAGCAGTCCGGGTCCAGGGGCCACTGAAAAACTGTTTTTT.

V and J are TRBV18 and TRBJ2-1; 9 bases are a match to TRBD1. The CDR3 sequence is 13 residues long. CDR1 is KGHSH, CDR2 LQKENI, per germline. The J segment lost 15 bases and the V segment lost 6 bases, leaving 12 bases of the junction unmatched. The CDR3 region has the DNA TGTGCCAGCTCCCTCCGGACAGGGGAGTATGGGTTCTTC. Protein product: CASSLRTGEYGFF.

The rearrangement uses TRBV6-5 and TRBJ1-2; D unclear. The CDR3 is 15 residues long. Trimming cost V 2 bases and J 2 bases, with 12 bases left between them. Germline V lookup: CDR1 MNHEY, CDR2 SVGAGI. This chain's CDR3 is CASSYRIGRNYGYTF. CDR3 nucleotides: TGTGCCAGCAGTTACCGAATAGGGAGAAACTATGGCTACACCTTC.

This rearrangement joins TRBV19 to TRBJ1-5; 9 positions match TRBD1. The germline gives CDR1 LNHDA, CDR2 SQIVND (reference sequence). J was trimmed by 6 bases and V by 5 bases; bases with no gene match: 11. The CDR3 has 16 residues. The CDR3 region is CASSPTPTGGGQPQHF. The CDR3 bases are TGTGCCAGTAGTCCGACTCCGACAGGGGGGGGTCAGCCCCAGCATTTT.

The V gene is TRBV19, the J gene TRBJ2-2; 9 bases align to TRBD2. In germline, CDR1 is LNHDA, CDR2 SQIVND (reference sequence). The trim removed 9 bases at V and 8 bases at J, leaving 13 bases unmatched. The CDR3 spans 15 residues. CDR3 DNA sequence: TGTGCCAGCCAAACCCAGCGGGGGGCCGGTGGGGAGCTGTTTTTT. Its translation is CASQTQRGAGGELFF.